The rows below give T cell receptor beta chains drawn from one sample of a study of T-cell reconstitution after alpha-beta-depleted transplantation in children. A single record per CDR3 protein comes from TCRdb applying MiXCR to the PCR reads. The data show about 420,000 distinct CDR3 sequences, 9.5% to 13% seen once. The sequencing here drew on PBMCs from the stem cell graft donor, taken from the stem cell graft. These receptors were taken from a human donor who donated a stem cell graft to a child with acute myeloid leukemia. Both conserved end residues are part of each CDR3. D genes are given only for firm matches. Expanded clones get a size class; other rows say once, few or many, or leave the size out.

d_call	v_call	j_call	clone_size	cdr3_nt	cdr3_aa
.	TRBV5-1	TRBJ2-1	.	TGCGCCAGCAGCTCCGGGACAGGGGTACTAGCGGGAGACGCTGAGCAGTTCTTC	CASSSGTGVLAGDAEQFF
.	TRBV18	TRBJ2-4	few	TGTGCCAGCTCACCTTCGACCAAAAACATTCAGTACTTC	CASSPSTKNIQYF
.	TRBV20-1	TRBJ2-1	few	TGCAGTGCTAGAGTAGTGCTAAATGAGCAGTTCTTC	CSARVVLNEQFF
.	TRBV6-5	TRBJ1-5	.	TGTGCCAGCAGTTACTCGCGTAGCAATCAGCCCCAGCATTTT	CASSYSRSNQPQHF
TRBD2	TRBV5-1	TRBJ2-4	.	TGCGCCAGCAGCTTGGCTGGTAGCGGGGGGGTCTCACAACTAGCCAAAAACATTCAGTACTTC	CASSLAGSGGVSQLAKNIQYF
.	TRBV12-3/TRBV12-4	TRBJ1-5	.	TGTGCCAGCAGTTTAAGGGTTCAGCCCCAGCATTTT	CASSLRVQPQHF
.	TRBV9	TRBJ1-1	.	TGTGCCAGCAGCGTAGACCCAGGGCTTATGAACACTGAAGCTTTCTTT	CASSVDPGLMNTEAFF
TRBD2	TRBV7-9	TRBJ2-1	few	TGTGCCAGCAGCTTTTTAGCGGGGAACTACAATGAGCAGTTCTTC	CASSFLAGNYNEQFF
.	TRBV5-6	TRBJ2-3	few	TGTGCCAGCAGCCCGGAGAAAGGGACAGATACGCAGTATTTT	CASSPEKGTDTQYF
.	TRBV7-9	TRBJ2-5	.	TGTGCCAGCAGCCTGAAGCGGGTTAGCAAAGAGACCCAGTACTTC	CASSLKRVSKETQYF
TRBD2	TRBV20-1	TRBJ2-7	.	TGCAGTGCTAGCCTTCCGGGGACTAGCAGTTATTACGAGCAGTACTTC	CSASLPGTSSYYEQYF
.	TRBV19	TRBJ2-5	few	TGTGCCAGTAGTGCCAAGGGGGAGACCCAGTACTTC	CASSAKGETQYF
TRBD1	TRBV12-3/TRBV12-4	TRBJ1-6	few	TGTGCCAGCAGTTTTTTGTTCTTGGACAGGGATAATTCACCCCTCCACTTT	CASSFLFLDRDNSPLHF
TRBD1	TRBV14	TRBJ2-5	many	TGTGCCAGCAGCCGGGACAGGGGTGCGACCCAGTACTTC	CASSRDRGATQYF